This TCR beta chain was retrieved from a study of blood T cell repertoires in COVID-19. Study-level information: Samples of COVID-19 (acute and convalescent) were obtained from the United States, Italy and Spain.

The method was immunoSEQ multiplex PCR; TCRdb's version includes in-frame clones alone and lacks a portion of them. The sample holds roughly 170,000 clones, approximately 84% seen once. The CDR3 runs 17 residues. The germline V gene encodes CDR1 MDHEN and CDR2 SYDVKM. Unmatched junction bases numbered 9, after V lost 5 bases and J lost 2 bases. Membership in each cohort depended on participant-reported clinical history. This chain connects TRBV28 to TRBJ1-3, with 10 bases matching TRBD1. Sequenced material: PBMCs or T cells enriched from blood (not recorded which). This receptor was taken from a man aged 50 or older who had recovered from COVID-19. DNA for the CDR3: TGTGCCAGCAGTCCGACCTCCGGGACAGGGGCTGGAAACACCATATATTTT. Protein sequence: CASSPTSGTGAGNTIYF.